This TCR beta chain emerged from a study of shared clonotypes between healthy human individuals. Study-wide context: For every donor, three CD4 naive, three CD4 memory, two CD8 naive and one CD8 memory plates were used.

Per germline, CDR1 LNHDA and CDR2 SQIVND (reference sequence). Losses at the gene ends were 7 bases for V and 3 bases for J; bases not matched to a gene: 4. The CDR3 spans 14 residues. Concerning this clone itself: No antigen is known for it.

Here immunoSEQ multiplex PCR was the method, and the copy in TCRdb shows in-frame clones only, minus some. The sample lists 1.6 million or so clones, approximately 98.5% seen once, with roughly 0.36% in the top ten. Study-level points and caveats: Apart from blood, nothing was sampled; tissue repertoires likely differ. The expectation was that sequencing depth would affect clonotype sharing among donors.

The sequencing input was naive CD4+ T cells sorted from blood. Subset noted: CD45RA+ positively selected. This receptor was obtained from a young man in good health. The chain employs TRBV19 and TRBJ2-3, with 10 positions matching TRBD2. Written as DNA, the CDR3 is TGTGCCAGTACCCCTAGCGGGAGTACAGATACGCAGTATTTT. Its protein is CASTPSGSTDTQYF.